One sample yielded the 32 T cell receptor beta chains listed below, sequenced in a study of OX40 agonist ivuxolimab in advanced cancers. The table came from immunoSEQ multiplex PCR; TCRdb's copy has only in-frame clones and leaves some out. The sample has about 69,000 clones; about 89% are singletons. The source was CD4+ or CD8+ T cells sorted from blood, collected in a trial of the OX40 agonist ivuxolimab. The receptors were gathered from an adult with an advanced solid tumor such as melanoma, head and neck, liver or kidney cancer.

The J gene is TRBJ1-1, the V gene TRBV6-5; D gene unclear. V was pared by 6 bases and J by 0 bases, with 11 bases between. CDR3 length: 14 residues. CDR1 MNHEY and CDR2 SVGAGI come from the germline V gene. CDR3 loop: CASRRSDVNTEAFF. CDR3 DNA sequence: TGTGCCAGCAGACGATCGGACGTGAACACTGAAGCTTTCTTT.

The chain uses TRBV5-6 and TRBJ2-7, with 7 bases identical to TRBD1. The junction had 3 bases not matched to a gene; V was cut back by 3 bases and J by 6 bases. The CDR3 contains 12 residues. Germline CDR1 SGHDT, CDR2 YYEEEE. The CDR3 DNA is TGTGCCAGCAGCTCAAGACAGGGCGAGCAGTACTTC. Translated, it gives CASSSRQGEQYF.

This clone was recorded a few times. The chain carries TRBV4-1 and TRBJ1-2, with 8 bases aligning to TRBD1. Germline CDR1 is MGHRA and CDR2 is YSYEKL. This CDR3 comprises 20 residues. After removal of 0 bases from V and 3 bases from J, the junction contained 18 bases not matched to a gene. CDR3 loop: CASSQEAGTGGFRWDYGYTF. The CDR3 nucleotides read TGCGCCAGCAGCCAAGAAGCCGGGACAGGAGGATTTAGGTGGGACTATGGCTACACCTTC.

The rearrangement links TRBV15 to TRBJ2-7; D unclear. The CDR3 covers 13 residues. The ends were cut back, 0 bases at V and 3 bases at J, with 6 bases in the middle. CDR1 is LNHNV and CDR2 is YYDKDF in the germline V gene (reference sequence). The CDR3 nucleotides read TGTGCCACCAGCAGAGATCTGGGCTACGAGCAGTACTTC. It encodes CATSRDLGYEQYF.

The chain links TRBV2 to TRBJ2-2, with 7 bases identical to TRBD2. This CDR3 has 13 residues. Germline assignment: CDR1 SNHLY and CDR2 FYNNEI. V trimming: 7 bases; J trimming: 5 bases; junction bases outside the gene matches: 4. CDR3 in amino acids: CASTEGGTGELFF. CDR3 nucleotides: TGTGCCAGCACGGAGGGAGGGACCGGGGAGCTGTTTTTT.

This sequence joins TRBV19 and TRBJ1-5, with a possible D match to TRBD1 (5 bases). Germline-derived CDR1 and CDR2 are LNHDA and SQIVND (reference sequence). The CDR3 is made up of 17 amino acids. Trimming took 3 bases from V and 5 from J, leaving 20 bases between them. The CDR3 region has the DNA TGTGCCAGTAGTATCTCGCTTATGACAGCGGGAGATCAGCCCCAGCATTTT. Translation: CASSISLMTAGDQPQHF.

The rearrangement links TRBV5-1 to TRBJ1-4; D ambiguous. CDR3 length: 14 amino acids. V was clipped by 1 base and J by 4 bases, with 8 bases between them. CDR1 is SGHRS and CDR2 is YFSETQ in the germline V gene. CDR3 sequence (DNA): TGCGCCAGCAGCTTGAACCGGGGTAATGAAAAACTGTTTTTT. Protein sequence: CASSLNRGNEKLFF.

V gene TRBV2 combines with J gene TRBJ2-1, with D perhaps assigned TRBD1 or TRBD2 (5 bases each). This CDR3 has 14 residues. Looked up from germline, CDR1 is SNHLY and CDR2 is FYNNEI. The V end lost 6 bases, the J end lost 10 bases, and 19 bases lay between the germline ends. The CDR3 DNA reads TGTGCCAGCAGCATAACCGGGACGCCAAAGGAGCAGTTCTTC. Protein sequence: CASSITGTPKEQFF.

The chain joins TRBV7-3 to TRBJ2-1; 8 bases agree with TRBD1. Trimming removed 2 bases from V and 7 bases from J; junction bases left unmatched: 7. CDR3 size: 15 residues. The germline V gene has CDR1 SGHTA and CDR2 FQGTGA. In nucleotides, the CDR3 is TGTGCCAGCAGCTTACAGGGGGCAAGAGTAAATGAGCAGTTCTTC. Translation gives CASSLQGARVNEQFF. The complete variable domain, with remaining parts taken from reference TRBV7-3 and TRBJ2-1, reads GAGVSQTPSNKVTEKGKYVELRCDPISGHTALYWYRQSLGQGPEFLIYFQGTGAADDSGLPNDRFFAVRPEGSVSTLKIQRTERGDSAVYLCASSLQGARVNEQFFGPGTRLTVL.

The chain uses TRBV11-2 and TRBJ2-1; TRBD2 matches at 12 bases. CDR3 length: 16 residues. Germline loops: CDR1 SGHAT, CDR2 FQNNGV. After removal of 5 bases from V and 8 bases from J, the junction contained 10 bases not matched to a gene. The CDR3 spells CASSPGTSGPLDEQFF. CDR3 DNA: TGTGCCAGCAGCCCTGGGACTAGCGGGCCCTTGGATGAGCAGTTCTTC.

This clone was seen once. The CDR3 region is CASSSGLAGGPTGANVLTF. The CDR3 DNA reads TGTGCCAGCAGCTCGGGACTAGCGGGAGGGCCCACTGGGGCCAACGTCCTGACTTTC. This chain connects TRBV9 to TRBJ2-6; 16 bases fit TRBD2. The CDR3 runs to 19 residues. Germline V gene sequence: CDR1 SGDLS, CDR2 YYNGEE. Losses at the gene ends were 4 bases for V and 2 bases for J; bases not matched to a gene: 6.

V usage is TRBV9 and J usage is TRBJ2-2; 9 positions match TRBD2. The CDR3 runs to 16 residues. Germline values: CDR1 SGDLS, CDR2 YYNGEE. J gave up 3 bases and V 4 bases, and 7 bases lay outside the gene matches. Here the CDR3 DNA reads TGTGCCAGCAGCCTTCAAGCGGGAGGTTACACCGGGGAGCTGTTTTTT. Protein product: CASSLQAGGYTGELFF.

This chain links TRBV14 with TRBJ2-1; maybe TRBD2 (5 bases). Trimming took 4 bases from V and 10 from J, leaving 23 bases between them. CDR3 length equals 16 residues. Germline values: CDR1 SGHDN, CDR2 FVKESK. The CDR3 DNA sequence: TGTGCCAGCAGCCCAGGCTTCGGGCTAGCTTTTTGGGAGCAGTTCTTC. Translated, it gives CASSPGFGLAFWEQFF. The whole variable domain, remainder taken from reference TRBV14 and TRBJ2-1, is EAGVTQFPSHSVIEKGQTVTLRCDPISGHDNLYWYRRVMGKEIKFLLHFVKESKQDESGMPNNRFLAERTGGTYSTLKVQPAELEDSGVYFCASSPGFGLAFWEQFFGPGTRLTVL.

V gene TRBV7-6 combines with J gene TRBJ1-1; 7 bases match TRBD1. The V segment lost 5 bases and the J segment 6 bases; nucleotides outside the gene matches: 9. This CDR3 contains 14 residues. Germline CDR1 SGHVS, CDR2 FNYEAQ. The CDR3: CASSPYRGGAEAFF. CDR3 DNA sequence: TGTGCCAGCAGCCCATACAGGGGAGGGGCTGAAGCTTTCTTT. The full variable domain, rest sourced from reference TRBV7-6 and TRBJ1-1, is GAGVSQSPRYKVTKRGQDVALRCDPISGHVSLYWYRQALGQGPEFLTYFNYEAQQDKSGLPNDRFSAERPEGSISTLTIQRTEQRDSAMYRCASSPYRGGAEAFFGQGTRLTVV.

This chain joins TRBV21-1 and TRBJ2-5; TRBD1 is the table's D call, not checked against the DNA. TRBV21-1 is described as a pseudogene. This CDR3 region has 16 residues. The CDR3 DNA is TGTGCCAGCAGCAAAGGAGGACGCAGGGGGCGAGAGACCCAGTACTTC. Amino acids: CASSKGGRRGRETQYF.

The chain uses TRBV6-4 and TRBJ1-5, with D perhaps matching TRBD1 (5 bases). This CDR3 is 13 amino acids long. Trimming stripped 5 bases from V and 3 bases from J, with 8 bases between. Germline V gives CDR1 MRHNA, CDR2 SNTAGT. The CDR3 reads CASSSDNNQPQHF. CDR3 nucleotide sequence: TGTGCCAGCAGTTCGGACAACAATCAGCCCCAGCATTTT.

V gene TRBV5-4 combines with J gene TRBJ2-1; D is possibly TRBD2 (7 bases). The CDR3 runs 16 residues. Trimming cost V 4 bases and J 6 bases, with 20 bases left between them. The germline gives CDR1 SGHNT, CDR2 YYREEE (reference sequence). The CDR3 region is CASSPGGGRSGNEQFF. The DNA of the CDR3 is TGTGCCAGCAGCCCTGGGGGGGGGCGCTCGGGCAATGAGCAGTTCTTC.

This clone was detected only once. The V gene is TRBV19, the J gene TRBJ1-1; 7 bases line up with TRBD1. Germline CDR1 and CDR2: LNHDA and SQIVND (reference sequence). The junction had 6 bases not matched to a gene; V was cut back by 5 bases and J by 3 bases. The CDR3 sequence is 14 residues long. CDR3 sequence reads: CASSPLDRHTEAFF. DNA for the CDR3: TGTGCCAGTAGTCCTCTGGACAGGCACACTGAAGCTTTCTTT.

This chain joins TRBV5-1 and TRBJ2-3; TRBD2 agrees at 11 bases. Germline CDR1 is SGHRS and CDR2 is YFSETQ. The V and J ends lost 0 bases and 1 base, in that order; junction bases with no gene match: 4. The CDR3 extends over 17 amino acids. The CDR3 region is CASSLAIAGGGTDTQYF. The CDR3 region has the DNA TGCGCCAGCAGCTTGGCCATAGCGGGAGGGGGCACAGATACGCAGTATTTT.

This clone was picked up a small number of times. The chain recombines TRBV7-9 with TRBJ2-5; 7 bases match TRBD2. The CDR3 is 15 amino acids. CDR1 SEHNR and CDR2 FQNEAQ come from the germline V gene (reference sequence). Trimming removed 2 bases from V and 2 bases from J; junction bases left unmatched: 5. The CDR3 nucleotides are TGTGCCAGCAGCTTAATCCGGGAGGTGCAAGAGACCCAGTACTTC. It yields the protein CASSLIREVQETQYF. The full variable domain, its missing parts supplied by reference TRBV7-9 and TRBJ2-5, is DTGVSQNPRHKITKRGQNVTFRCDPISEHNRLYWYRQTLGQGPEFLTYFQNEAQLEKSRLLSDRFSAERPKGSFSTLEIQRTEQGDSAMYLCASSLIREVQETQYFGPGTRLLVL.

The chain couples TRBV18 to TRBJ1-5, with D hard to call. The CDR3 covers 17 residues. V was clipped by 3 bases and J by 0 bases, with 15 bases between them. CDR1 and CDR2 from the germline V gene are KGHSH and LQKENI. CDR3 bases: TGTGCCAGCTCACCCCGACGACTGGCAGATAGCAATCAGCCCCAGCATTTT. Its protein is CASSPRRLADSNQPQHF.

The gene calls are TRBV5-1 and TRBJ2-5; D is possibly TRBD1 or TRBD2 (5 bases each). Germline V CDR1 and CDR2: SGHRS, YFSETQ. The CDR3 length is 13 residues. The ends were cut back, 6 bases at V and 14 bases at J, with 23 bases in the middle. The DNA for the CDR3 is TGCGCCAGCATCGGAAGACGCAGGACGGGGCACTACTTC. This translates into CASIGRRRTGHYF.

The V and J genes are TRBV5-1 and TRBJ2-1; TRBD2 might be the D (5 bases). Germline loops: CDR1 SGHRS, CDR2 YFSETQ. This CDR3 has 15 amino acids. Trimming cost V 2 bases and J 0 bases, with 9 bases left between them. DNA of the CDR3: TGCGCCAGCAGCTTTCTAGGGAGCTCCTACAATGAGCAGTTCTTC. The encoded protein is CASSFLGSSYNEQFF.

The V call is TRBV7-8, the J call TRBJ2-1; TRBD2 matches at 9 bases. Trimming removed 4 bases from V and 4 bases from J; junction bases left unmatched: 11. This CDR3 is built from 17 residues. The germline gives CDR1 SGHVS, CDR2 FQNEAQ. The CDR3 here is CASSSAGREGKYNEQFF. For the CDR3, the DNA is TGTGCCAGCAGCTCCGCCGGGCGGGAGGGAAAATACAATGAGCAGTTCTTC.

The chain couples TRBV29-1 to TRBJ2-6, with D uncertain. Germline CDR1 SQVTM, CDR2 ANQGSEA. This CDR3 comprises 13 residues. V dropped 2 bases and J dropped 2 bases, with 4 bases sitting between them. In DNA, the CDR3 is TGCAGCGTTGAACCCCCTGGGGCCAACGTCCTGACTTTC. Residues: CSVEPPGANVLTF.

DNA of the CDR3: TGCAGCGTCCCACAGACAGGGAGTAGGGGTTATGGCTACACCTTC. Protein: CSVPQTGSRGYGYTF. The rearrangement joins TRBV29-1 to TRBJ1-2, with TRBD1 identical over 7 bases. The V and J ends lost 6 bases and 5 bases, in that order; junction bases with no gene match: 15. The germline gives CDR1 SQVTM, CDR2 ANQGSEA. This CDR3 spans 15 amino acids.

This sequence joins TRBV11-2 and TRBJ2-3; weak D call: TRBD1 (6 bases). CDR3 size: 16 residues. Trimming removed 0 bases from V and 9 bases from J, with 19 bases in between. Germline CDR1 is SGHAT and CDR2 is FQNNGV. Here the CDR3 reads CASSLDHDRPTGTQYF. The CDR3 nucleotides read TGTGCCAGCAGCTTAGATCACGACAGGCCCACAGGGACGCAGTATTTT. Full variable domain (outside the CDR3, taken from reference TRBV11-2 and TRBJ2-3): EAGVAQSPRYKIIEKRQSVAFWCNPISGHATLYWYQQILGQGPKLLIQFQNNGVVDDSQLPKDRFSAERLKGVDSTLKIQPAKLEDSAVYLCASSLDHDRPTGTQYFGPGTRLTVL.

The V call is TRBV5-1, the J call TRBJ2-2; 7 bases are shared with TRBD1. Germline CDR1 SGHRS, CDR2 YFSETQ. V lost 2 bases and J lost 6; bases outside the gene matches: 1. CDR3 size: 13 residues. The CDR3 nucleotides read TGCGCCAGCAGCTTAGACAGGGCCGGGGAGCTGTTTTTT. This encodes CASSLDRAGELFF.

The DNA of the CDR3 is TGTGCCAGCAGCGGAACCGGGACAGGGGGAGAGACCCAGTACTTC. Encoded protein: CASSGTGTGGETQYF. J is TRBJ2-5 and V is TRBV9, with 11 bases identical to TRBD1. The germline CDR1 and CDR2 sequences are SGDLS and YYNGEE. The V and J ends lost 3 bases and 4 bases, in that order; junction bases with no gene match: 5. The CDR3 length is 15 residues.

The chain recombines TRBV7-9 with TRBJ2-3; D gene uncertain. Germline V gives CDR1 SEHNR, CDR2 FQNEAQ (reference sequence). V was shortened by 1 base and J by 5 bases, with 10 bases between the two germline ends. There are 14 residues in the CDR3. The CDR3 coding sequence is TGTGCCAGCAGCTTAGAAGGTATCCGAGATACGCAGTATTTT. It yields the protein CASSLEGIRDTQYF.

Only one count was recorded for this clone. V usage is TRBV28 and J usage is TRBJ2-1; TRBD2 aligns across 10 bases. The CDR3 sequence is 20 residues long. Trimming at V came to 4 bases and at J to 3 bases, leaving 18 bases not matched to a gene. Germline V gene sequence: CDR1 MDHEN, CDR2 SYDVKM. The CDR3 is CASSYQPGGLAGALYNEQFF. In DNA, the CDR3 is TGTGCCAGCAGTTACCAACCGGGGGGGCTAGCGGGAGCTCTCTACAATGAGCAGTTCTTC. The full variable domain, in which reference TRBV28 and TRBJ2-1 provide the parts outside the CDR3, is DVKVTQSSRYLVKRTGEKVFLECVQDMDHENMFWYRQDPGLGLRLIYFSYDVKMKEKGDIPEGYSVSREKKERFSLILESASTNQTSMYLCASSYQPGGLAGALYNEQFFGPGTRLTVL.

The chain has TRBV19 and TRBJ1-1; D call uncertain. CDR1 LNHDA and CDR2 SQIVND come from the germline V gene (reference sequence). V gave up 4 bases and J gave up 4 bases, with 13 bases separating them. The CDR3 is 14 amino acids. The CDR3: CASSNEGRTTEAFF. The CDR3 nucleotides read TGTGCCAGTAGTAACGAGGGAAGGACCACTGAAGCTTTCTTT.